Listed below are T cell receptor beta chains from one sample, sequenced in a study of PD-1 blockade in classical Hodgkin lymphoma. TCRdb keeps only in-frame clones here, not all; method: immunoSEQ multiplex PCR. The profile shows 50,000 to 75,000 clones, 88% of them singletons. Source: peripheral blood mononuclear cells (PBMCs), taken at baseline. The receptors derive from a human donor with classical Hodgkin lymphoma. CDR3s leave out the opening cysteine and the closing phenylalanine or tryptophan. A clone size is listed for some rows: how often the clone was seen (once, few, many), or a class if it is expanded.

V gene,J gene,clone size,CDR3 protein
TRBV4-3,TRBJ2-3,.,ASSQDRTIRDTQY
TRBV7-2,TRBJ2-2,medium-sized,ASSSPSGGDTGELF
TRBV9,TRBJ1-1,.,ASSGQRSTEAF
TRBV6-6,TRBJ1-3,.,ASSLDSRSGNTIY
TRBV5-4,.,.,ASGTGGNEQY
TRBV7-9,TRBJ2-7,.,ASSPSTYEQY
TRBV7-9,TRBJ2-3,.,ASSWGTLTDTQY
TRBV28,TRBJ1-4,.,ASSFGDRGEKLF
TRBV27,TRBJ2-1,.,ASRIRAGDEQF
TRBV30,TRBJ1-5,.,AWRPDTNQPQH
TRBV7-3,TRBJ1-1,medium-sized,ASSLCRGQGAKGTEAF
TRBV20-1,TRBJ1-2,once,SARGLHGYT
TRBV5-4,TRBJ2-5,.,ASSFTARETQY
TRBV9,TRBJ1-6,.,ASSTDRGLFNSPLH
TRBV28,TRBJ1-2,.,ASSVSGRGYGYT
TRBV5-1,TRBJ2-1,.,ASSLFPRGGTYNEQF
TRBV6-5,TRBJ1-1,.,ASSSFGGNTEAF
TRBV29-1,TRBJ2-1,.,SVGTSRNNEQF
TRBV10-3,TRBJ2-2,.,AAQIERTGELF
TRBV5-1,TRBJ2-3,.,ASSLVSGTDTQY
TRBV4-1,TRBJ2-1,.,ASSQDAGGSWGGEQF
TRBV30,TRBJ2-5,.,AWRATGRETQY
TRBV6-6,TRBJ2-7,.,ASSEGSEQY
TRBV20-1,TRBJ2-1,.,SPVYNEQF
TRBV4-2,TRBJ2-2,.,ASLRGRTGELF
TRBV30,TRBJ1-2,once,AWSVGLLGQGHYGYT
TRBV4-2,TRBJ1-4,.,ASSRGGDEKLF
TRBV6-6,TRBJ2-2,.,ASSYWPPNTGELF
TRBV7-3,TRBJ2-3,.,ASSPTSALGTQY
TRBV4-3,TRBJ2-4,.,ASSQEWPKNIQY
TRBV9,TRBJ2-7,.,ASSVEGLNSYEQY
TRBV6-5,TRBJ2-7,.,ASSLEEDLGEQY
TRBV30,TRBJ2-7,.,AWSPGRDSYEQY
TRBV5-4,TRBJ2-5,few,ASSLDTGGLQETQY
TRBV4-2,TRBJ2-7,.,ASSQAQGSGYEQY
TRBV10-2,TRBJ1-2,.,ASSVELYTANYGYT
TRBV6-6,TRBJ1-2,.,ASGGTGSFYGYT
TRBV6-6,TRBJ1-2,.,ASSYDIIGQGAS
TRBV30,TRBJ2-7,.,AWSPQIYEQY
TRBV5-4,TRBJ2-1,.,ASSLGLAGGNEQF
TRBV7-9,TRBJ2-3,.,ASSPRTVGTDTQY
TRBV27,TRBJ2-3,.,ASSLWGRLAGSQLRGDTQY
TRBV11-3,TRBJ2-7,.,ASSSGTLYEQY
TRBV27,TRBJ1-2,.,ASSSSGQGSGYT
TRBV7-2,TRBJ2-5,.,ASSLVTGLRTQY
TRBV7-2,TRBJ1-4,.,ASSQGSTNEKLF
TRBV5-6,TRBJ1-1,.,ASSLGALNTEAF
TRBV5-1,TRBJ2-3,.,ASSSRRDSTTDTQY
TRBV11-2,TRBJ1-1,few,ASSSGVEAF
TRBV7-2,TRBJ2-1,few,ASSLRRLDNEQF
TRBV5-5,TRBJ1-6,.,ASSLEGDPNSPLH
TRBV19,TRBJ1-1,.,ASSEDPGGTEAF
TRBV10-3,TRBJ1-1,.,AISESWGKTEAF
TRBV6-1,TRBJ2-1,.,ASSEKRGTGGSEQF
TRBV2,TRBJ2-5,.,ASKGTSGGGETQY
TRBV7-9,TRBJ2-5,.,ASSLLAGGPETQY